This record concerns one TCR beta chain sequence. The PCR made use of 60 Vbeta and 13 Jbeta primers. Assay used: immunoSEQ multiplex PCR; TCRdb lists only in-frame clones, some missing. The sample has some 110,000 clones, around three quarters seen once. This entry comes from a study of cytomegalovirus exposure and HLA in healthy donors. Germline CDR1 reads LNHDA; CDR2 reads SQIVND (reference sequence). Trimming pared 5 bases from V and 1 base from J, leaving 15 bases between. The CDR3 loop spans 17 amino acids. The sequenced material came from PBMCs. V gene TRBV19 combines with J gene TRBJ2-6; a possible D gene is TRBD1 (5 bases). This receptor was identified in a man in his forties in good health and CMV-seronegative. This CDR3 is CASSQAGPLSGANVLTF. In DNA form, the CDR3 reads TGTGCCAGTAGTCAGGCAGGGCCACTATCTGGGGCCAACGTCCTGACTTTC.